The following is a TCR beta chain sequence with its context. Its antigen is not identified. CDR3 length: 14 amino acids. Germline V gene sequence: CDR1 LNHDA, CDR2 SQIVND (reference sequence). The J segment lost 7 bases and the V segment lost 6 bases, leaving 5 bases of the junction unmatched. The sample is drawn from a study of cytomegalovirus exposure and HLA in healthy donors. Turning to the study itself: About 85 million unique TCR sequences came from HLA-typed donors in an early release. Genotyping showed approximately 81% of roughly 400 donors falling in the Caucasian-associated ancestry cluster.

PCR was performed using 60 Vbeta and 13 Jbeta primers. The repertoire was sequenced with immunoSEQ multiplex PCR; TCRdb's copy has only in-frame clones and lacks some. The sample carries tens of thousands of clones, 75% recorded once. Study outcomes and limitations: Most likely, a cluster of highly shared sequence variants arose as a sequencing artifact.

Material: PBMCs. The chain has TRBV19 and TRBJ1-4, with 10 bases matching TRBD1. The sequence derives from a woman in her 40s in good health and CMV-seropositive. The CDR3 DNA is TGTGCCAGTAGCCGGGACAGGGGAAGTGAAAAACTGTTTTTT. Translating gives CASSRDRGSEKLFF. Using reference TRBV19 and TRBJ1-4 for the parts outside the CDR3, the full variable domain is DGGITQSPKYLFRKEGQNVTLSCEQNLNHDAMYWYRQDPGQGLRLIYYSQIVNDFQKGDIAEGYSVSREKKESFPLTVTSAQKNPTAFYLCASSRDRGSEKLFFGSGTQLSVL.